This T cell receptor beta chain is from a study of T cell changes during pregnancy in multiple sclerosis. Some clones are missing from TCRdb's copy, which holds only in-frame ones; the method was immunoSEQ multiplex PCR. The sample consists of around 55,000 clones, over 80% of them appearing once. Between the trimmed V and J ends, which lost 3 bases and 8 bases, there was a span of 11 bases. Germline CDR1 and CDR2: LNHDA and SQIVND (reference sequence). This CDR3 region has 14 residues. The chain carries TRBV19 and TRBJ1-6; possible D gene TRBD1, 6 bases. The sample consisted of CD4+ T cells from peripheral blood mononuclear cells, taken in the first trimester of pregnancy. The sequence was collected from a female donor with multiple sclerosis, enrolled in a pregnancy study. DNA of the CDR3: TGTGCCAGTAGTATTAGACAGGATGATTCACCCCTCCACTTT. As protein: CASSIRQDDSPLHF.